Following are 14 T cell receptor beta chains from one sample sequenced in a study of cytomegalovirus exposure and HLA in healthy donors. The PCR used 60 Vbeta and 13 Jbeta primers. Here immunoSEQ multiplex PCR was the method, and the copy in TCRdb shows in-frame clones only, minus some. The sample records more than 100,000 clones, about three quarters being singletons. The specimen sequenced was PBMCs. These TCRs come from a young woman in good health and CMV-seropositive.

V is TRBV12-1 and J is TRBJ2-5; the tabulated D call, TRBD1, remains unverified against the DNA. TRBV12-1 is listed as a pseudogene. This CDR3 has 16 residues. CDR3 residues: CASSSEGAGGKETQYF. The CDR3, as DNA: TGTGCCAGCAGCTCCGAGGGGGCTGGGGGAAAAGAGACCCAGTACTTC.

V usage is TRBV7-7 and J usage is TRBJ2-5, with D tentatively TRBD2 (5 bases). TRBJ2-7 matches the DNA end more closely, so the J call is doubtful. Germline V CDR1 and CDR2: SSHAT, FNYEAQ (reference sequence). This CDR3 region has 14 residues. CDR3 in DNA: TGTGCCAGCAGCTTAGGGCTGGGGAGAGACGAGCAGTACTTC. Translating it yields CASSLGLGRDEQYF.

The chain joins TRBV2 to TRBJ1-5, with 8 bases identical to TRBD1. Unmatched junction bases numbered 2, after V lost 5 bases and J lost 5 bases. The CDR3 consists of 13 residues. Germline CDR1 SNHLY, CDR2 FYNNEI. CDR3 residues: CASSPQGDQPQHF. In DNA form, the CDR3 reads TGTGCCAGCAGTCCACAGGGGGATCAGCCCCAGCATTTT.

This chain links TRBV7-9 with TRBJ1-6; D ambiguous. The CDR3 has 14 residues. The germline V gene has CDR1 SEHNR and CDR2 FQNEAQ (reference sequence). Between the trimmed V and J ends, which lost 6 bases and 6 bases, there was a span of 12 bases. In DNA form, the CDR3 reads TGTGCCAGCAGACCCCGGGAACCTAATTCACCCCTCCACTTT. Protein sequence: CASRPREPNSPLHF.

The chain uses TRBV5-1 and TRBJ2-7, with 7 bases that match TRBD2. V was clipped by 0 bases and J by 3 bases; unmatched bases: 3. The CDR3 is 14 amino acids. Germline V lookup: CDR1 SGHRS, CDR2 YFSETQ. The CDR3 here is CASSLDRGDYEQYF. DNA of the CDR3: TGCGCCAGCAGCTTGGATCGGGGGGACTACGAGCAGTACTTC.

This clone has just one count. J is TRBJ1-2 and V is TRBV5-5; D not resolved. CDR3 length equals 15 residues. Germline CDR1 is SGHKS and CDR2 is YYEKEE (reference sequence). The ends were cut back, 0 bases at V and 4 bases at J, with 13 bases in the middle. CDR3 region: CASSLEFGRSYGYTF. The CDR3 DNA is TGTGCCAGCAGCTTGGAATTTGGTCGGTCCTATGGCTACACCTTC.

CDR3 sequence reads: CAWSGGARQYF. CDR3 bases: TGTGCCTGGAGTGGGGGCGCCAGGCAGTATTTT. V is TRBV30 and J is TRBJ2-3, with a possible D match to TRBD1 (5 bases). The CDR3 runs to 11 residues. Germline assignment: CDR1 GTSNPN and CDR2 SVGIG (reference sequence). V was clipped by 1 base and J by 11 bases, with 10 bases between them.

This chain connects TRBV14 to TRBJ2-5, with 7 bases matching TRBD2. The ends lost 5 bases at V and 2 bases at J; junction bases unmatched: 11. Looked up from germline, CDR1 is SGHDN and CDR2 is FVKESK. The CDR3 loop spans 16 amino acids. CDR3 DNA: TGTGCCAGCAGCTTCACCCCCCTCGGGGGGCAAGAGACCCAGTACTTC. Its protein is CASSFTPLGGQETQYF.

The rearrangement uses TRBV4-1 and TRBJ1-5; maybe TRBD1 (6 bases). The ends were cut back, 0 bases at V and 10 bases at J, with 28 bases in the middle. CDR1 and CDR2 (germline): MGHRA, YSYEKL. This CDR3 contains 19 residues. CDR3 sequence: CASSQDWRLTLGQGFPQHF. In DNA form, the CDR3 reads TGCGCCAGCAGCCAAGATTGGCGTCTAACTCTGGGACAAGGTTTTCCCCAGCATTTT.

V gene TRBV27 combines with J gene TRBJ1-2; D not certain. Trimming cost V 6 bases and J 8 bases, with 16 bases left between them. This CDR3 is built from 13 residues. The germline gives CDR1 MNHEY, CDR2 SMNVEV (reference sequence). The CDR3, as DNA: TGTGCCAGCAGACCCGTTGAGGCCACCGGCTACACCTTC. It codes for CASRPVEATGYTF.

The rearrangement joins TRBV5-4 to TRBJ2-6; D possibly corresponds to TRBD2 (6 bases). Germline CDR1 SGHNT, CDR2 YYREEE (reference sequence). This CDR3 has 14 residues. V lost 7 bases and J lost 4, with 12 bases in between. DNA for the CDR3: TGTGCCAGCGGTGGGGCGGGGGGGGCCAACGTCCTGACTTTC. Translation: CASGGAGGANVLTF.

The V gene is TRBV5-4, the J gene TRBJ2-3; 9 nucleotides align to TRBD2. V shed 3 bases and J 6 bases; nucleotides not matched to a gene: 8. CDR1 and CDR2 from the germline V gene are SGHNT and YYREEE (reference sequence). The CDR3 covers 15 residues. CDR3 in DNA: TGTGCCAGCAGCTCCCCAAGCGGGGGGCCCGATACGCAGTATTTT. It translates to CASSSPSGGPDTQYF.

The rearrangement uses TRBV14 and TRBJ2-1; possibly TRBD1 for D (5 bases). CDR1 and CDR2 from the germline V gene are SGHDN and FVKESK. This CDR3 is 15 amino acids long. V shed 1 base and J shed 3 bases, with 10 bases lying between them. For the CDR3, the DNA is TGTGCCAGCAGCCAAGCAGGGTGGGACTACAATGAGCAGTTCTTC. Amino acids: CASSQAGWDYNEQFF.

This chain joins TRBV5-1 and TRBJ1-1; the match to TRBD1 covers 7 bases. CDR3 length: 15 amino acids. V dropped 0 bases and J dropped 7; count of bases not matched to a gene: 9. Per germline, CDR1 SGHRS and CDR2 YFSETQ. CDR3 sequence reads: CASSLGGTAGIEAFF. DNA for the CDR3: TGCGCCAGCAGCTTGGGGGGGACAGCAGGGATTGAAGCTTTCTTT.